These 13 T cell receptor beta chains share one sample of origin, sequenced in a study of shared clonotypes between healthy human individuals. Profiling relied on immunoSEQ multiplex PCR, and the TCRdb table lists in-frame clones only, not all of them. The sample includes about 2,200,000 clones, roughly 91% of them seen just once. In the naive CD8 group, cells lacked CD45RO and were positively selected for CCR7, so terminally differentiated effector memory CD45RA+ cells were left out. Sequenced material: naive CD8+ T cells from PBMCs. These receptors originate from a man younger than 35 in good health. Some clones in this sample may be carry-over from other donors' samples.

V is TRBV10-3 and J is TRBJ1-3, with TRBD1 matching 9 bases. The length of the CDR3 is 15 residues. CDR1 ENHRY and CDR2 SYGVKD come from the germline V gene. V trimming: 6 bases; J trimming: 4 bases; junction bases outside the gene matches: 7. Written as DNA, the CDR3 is TGTGCCATCAGCGATACAGGGGGCAGAGGAAACACCATATATTTT. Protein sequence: CAISDTGGRGNTIYF.

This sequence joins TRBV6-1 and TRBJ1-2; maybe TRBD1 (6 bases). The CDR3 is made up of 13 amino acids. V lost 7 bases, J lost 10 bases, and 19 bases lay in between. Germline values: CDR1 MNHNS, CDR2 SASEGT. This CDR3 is CASISRDTYFYTF. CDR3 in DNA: TGTGCCAGCATCTCCCGGGACACTTACTTCTACACCTTC.

The CDR3: CASSVGRASSTDTQYF. The DNA for the CDR3 is TGTGCCAGCAGCGTAGGGAGGGCCTCCAGCACAGATACGCAGTATTTT. V is TRBV9 and J is TRBJ2-3; the D gene is possibly TRBD2 (6 bases). CDR3 length: 16 amino acids. Trimming shortened V by 0 bases and J by 0 bases, and 11 bases separated the two germline ends. Per the germline V gene, CDR1 is SGDLS and CDR2 is YYNGEE.

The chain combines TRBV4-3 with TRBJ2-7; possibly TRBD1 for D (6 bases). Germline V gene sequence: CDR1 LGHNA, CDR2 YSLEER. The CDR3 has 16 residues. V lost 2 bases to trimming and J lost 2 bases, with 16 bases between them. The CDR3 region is CASSQLYGEGAYEQYF. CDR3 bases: TGCGCCAGCAGCCAACTATACGGTGAGGGGGCCTACGAGCAGTACTTC.

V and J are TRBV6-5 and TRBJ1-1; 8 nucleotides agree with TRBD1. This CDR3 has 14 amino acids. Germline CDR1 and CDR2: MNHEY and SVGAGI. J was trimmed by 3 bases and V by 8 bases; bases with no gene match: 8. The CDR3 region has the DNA TGTGCCAGCCGGATTACAGGGGGGGACACTGAAGCTTTCTTT. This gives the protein CASRITGGDTEAFF.

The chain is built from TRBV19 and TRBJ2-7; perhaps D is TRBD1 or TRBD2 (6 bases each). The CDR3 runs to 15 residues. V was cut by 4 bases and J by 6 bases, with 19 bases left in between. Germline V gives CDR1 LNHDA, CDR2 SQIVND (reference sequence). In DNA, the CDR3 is TGTGCCAGTAGTACCTTCCTGTGGGGGGCCGGCGAGCAGTACTTC. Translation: CASSTFLWGAGEQYF. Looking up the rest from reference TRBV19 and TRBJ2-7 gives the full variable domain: DGGITQSPKYLFRKEGQNVTLSCEQNLNHDAMYWYRQDPGQGLRLIYYSQIVNDFQKGDIAEGYSVSREKKESFPLTVTSAQKNPTAFYLCASSTFLWGAGEQYFGPGTRLTVT.

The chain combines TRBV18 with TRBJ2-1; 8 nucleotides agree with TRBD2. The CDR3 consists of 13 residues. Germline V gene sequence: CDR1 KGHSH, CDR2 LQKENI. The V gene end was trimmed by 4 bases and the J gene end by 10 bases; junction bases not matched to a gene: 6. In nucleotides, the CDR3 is TGTGCCAGCTCACTTGGGGAGCGGGAGGAGCAGTTCTTC. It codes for CASSLGEREEQFF.

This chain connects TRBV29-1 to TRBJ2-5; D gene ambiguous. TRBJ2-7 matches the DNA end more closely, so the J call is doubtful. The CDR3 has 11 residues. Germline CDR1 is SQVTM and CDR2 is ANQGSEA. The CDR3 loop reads CSVGSPYEQYF. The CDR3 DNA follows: TGCAGCGTTGGGAGTCCCTACGAGCAGTACTTC.

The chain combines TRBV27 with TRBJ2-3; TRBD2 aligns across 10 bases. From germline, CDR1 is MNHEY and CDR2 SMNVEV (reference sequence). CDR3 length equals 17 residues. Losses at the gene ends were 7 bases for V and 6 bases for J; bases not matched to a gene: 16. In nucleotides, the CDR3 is TGTGCCAGCACCTTAACGGGAGGGACTAGCGATTCGGATACGCAGTATTTT. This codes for CASTLTGGTSDSDTQYF.

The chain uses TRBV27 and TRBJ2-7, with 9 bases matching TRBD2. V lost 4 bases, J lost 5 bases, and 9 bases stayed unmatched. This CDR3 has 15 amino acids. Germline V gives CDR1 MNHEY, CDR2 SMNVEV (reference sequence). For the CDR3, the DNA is TGTGCCAGCAGTTCCCCGGGACTAGCCCCCAACGAGCAGTACTTC. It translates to CASSSPGLAPNEQYF.

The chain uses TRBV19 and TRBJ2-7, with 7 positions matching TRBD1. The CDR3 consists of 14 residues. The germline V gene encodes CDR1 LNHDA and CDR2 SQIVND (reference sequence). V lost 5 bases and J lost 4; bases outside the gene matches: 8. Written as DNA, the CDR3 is TGTGCCAGTAGTCCCTTTGAGGGGGCTTACGAGCAGTACTTC. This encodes CASSPFEGAYEQYF.

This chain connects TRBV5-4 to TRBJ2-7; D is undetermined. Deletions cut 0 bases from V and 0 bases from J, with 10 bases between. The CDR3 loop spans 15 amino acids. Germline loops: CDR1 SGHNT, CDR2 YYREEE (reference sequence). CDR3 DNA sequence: TGTGCCAGCAGCTTGGATGGAGCAACCTCCTACGAGCAGTACTTC. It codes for CASSLDGATSYEQYF.

For the CDR3, the DNA is TGTGCCACCGACCTTGTGCTCGCAGATACGCAGTATTTT. It codes for CATDLVLADTQYF. This sequence joins TRBV13 and TRBJ2-3; D is unresolved. Germline-derived CDR1 and CDR2 are PRHDT and FYEKMQ (reference sequence). V lost 10 bases and J lost 4, with 15 bases in between. The CDR3 runs to 13 residues. The variable domain in full, completed from reference TRBV13 and TRBJ2-3, reads AAGVIQSPRHLIKEKRETATLKCYPIPRHDTVYWYQQGPGQDPQFLISFYEKMQSDKGSIPDRFSAQQFSDYHSELNMSSLELGDSALYFCATDLVLADTQYFGPGTRLTVL.